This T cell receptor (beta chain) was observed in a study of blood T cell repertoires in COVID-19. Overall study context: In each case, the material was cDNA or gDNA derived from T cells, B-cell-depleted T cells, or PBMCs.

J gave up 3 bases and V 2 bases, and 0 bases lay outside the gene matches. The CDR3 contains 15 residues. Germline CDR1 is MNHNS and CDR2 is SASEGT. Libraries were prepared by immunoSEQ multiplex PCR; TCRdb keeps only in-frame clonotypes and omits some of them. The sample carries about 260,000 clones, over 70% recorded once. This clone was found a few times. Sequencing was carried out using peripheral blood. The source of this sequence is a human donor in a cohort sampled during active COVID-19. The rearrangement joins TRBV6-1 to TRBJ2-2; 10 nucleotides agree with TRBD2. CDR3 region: CASSELAGDTGELFF. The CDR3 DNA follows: TGTGCCAGCAGTGAACTAGCGGGAGACACCGGGGAGCTGTTTTTT.